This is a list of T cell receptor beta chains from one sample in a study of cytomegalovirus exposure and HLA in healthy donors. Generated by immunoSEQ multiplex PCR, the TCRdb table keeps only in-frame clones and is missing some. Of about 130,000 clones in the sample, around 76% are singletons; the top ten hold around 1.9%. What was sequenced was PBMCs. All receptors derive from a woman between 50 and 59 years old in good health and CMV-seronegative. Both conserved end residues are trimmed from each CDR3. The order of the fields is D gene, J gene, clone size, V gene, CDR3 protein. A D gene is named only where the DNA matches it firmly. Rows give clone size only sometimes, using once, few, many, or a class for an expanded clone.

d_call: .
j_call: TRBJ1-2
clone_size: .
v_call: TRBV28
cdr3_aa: ASSSDTEGNYGYT

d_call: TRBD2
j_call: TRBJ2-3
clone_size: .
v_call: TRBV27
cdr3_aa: ASRPWGGLAGDTQY

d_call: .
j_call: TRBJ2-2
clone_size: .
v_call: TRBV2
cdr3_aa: ASSQRGGGSTGELF

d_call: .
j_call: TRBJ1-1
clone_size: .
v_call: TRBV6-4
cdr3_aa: ASFRRQNTEAF

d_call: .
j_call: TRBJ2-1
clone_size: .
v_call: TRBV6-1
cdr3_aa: ASEAGSSYNEQF

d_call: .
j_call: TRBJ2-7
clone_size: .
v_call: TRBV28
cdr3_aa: ASNRYYEQY

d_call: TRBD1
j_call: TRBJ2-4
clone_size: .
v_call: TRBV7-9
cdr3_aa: ASSQTGGGIKNIQY

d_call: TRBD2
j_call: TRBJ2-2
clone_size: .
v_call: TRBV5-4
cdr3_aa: ASSPSPGLAMGNGELF

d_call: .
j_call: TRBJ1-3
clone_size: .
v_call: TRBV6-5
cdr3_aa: ASSRQNSGNTIY

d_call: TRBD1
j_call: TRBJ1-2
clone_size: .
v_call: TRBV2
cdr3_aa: ASSGTGNGYT

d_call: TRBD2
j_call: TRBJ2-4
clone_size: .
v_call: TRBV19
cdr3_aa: ASSPGTSAHKNIQY

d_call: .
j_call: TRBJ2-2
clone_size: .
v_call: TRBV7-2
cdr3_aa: ASSLSRGGELF

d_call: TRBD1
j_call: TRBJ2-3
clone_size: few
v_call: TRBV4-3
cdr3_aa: ASSQEPGTGNTQY

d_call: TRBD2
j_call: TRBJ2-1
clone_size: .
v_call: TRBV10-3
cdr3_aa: AISESNSGIYNEQF

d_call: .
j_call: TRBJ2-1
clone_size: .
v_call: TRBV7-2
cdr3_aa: ASSLREQF

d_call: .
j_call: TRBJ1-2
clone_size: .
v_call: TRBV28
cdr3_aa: ASSLKGVDGYT

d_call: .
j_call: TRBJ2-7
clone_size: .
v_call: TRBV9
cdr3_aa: ASSVDPPGYEQY

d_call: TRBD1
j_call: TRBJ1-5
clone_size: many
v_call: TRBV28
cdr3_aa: ASRATLGGGQPQH

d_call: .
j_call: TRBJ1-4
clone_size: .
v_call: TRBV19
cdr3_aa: ASSIGRVPNEKLF

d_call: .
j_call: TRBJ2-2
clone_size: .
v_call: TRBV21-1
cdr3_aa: ASSDDHRGRGNTGELF

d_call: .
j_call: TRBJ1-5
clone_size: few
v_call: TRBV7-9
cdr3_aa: ASSLNLEPQH

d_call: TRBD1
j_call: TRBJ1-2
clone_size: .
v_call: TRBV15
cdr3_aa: ATSRGQGVDGYT

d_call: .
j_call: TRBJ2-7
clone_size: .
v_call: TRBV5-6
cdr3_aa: ASSVPGLSVHEQY

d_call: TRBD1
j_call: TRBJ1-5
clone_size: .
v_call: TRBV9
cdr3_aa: ASSKGQVNQPQH

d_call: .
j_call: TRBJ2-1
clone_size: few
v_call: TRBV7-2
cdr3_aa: ASLREAHYNEQF

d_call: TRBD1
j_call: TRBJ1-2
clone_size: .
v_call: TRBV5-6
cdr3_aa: ASSGGQALRYGYT

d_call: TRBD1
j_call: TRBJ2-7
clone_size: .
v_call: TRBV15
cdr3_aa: ATSRPRQGAYEQY

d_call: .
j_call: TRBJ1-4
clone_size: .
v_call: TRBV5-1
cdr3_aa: ASSPEGRVDEKLF

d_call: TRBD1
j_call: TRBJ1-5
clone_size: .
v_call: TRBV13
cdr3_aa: ASSSGQGAASNQPQH

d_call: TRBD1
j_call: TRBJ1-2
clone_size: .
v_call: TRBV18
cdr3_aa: ASSPIMQGAHYGYT

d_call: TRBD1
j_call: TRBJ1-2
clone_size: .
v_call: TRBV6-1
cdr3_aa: ASSEDRVDRGYT

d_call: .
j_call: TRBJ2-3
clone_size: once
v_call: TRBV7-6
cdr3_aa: ASRERAGGSDTQY

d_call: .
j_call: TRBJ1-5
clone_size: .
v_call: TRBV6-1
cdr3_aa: ASLEGGGSNQPQN

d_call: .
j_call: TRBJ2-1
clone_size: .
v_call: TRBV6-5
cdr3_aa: ASSAGPSDRGAEF

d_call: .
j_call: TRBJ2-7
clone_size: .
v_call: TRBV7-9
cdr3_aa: ASSFFAGRTYEQY

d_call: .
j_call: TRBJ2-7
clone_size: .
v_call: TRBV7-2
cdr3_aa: ASSLAGSPYEQY

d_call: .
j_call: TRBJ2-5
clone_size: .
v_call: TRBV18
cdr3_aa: ASSPTEETQY

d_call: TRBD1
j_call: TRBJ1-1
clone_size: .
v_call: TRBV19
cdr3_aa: ASTLDRPGNTEAF

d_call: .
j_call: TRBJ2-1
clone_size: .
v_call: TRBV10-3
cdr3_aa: ATSMSNEQF

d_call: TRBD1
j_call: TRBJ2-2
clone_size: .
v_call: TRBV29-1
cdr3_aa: SVRRTGTGSTGELF

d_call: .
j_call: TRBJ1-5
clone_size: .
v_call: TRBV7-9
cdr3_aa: ASSLGQSQPQH

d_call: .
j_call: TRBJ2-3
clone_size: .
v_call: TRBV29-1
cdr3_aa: SVVIGGTDTQY

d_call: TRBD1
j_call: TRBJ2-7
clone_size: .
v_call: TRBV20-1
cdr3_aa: SATRGYEQY

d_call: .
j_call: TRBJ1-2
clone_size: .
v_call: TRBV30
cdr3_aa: AWRDTGLGYP

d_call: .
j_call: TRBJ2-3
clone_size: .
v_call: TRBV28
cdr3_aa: ASSLNRAGGTQY

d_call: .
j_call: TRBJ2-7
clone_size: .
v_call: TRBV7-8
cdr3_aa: ASSLEAFGWASGTGWEQY

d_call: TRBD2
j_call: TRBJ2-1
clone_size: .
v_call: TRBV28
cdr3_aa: ASSRVVRGRASPGSNEQF

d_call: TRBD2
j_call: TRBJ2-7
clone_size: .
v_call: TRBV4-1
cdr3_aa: ASSQDLIAGTYEQY

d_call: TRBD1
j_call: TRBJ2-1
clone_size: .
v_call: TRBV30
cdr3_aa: AWSGGQGRRGSYNEQF

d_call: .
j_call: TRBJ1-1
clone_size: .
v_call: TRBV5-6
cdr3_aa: ASSSGLLNTEAF

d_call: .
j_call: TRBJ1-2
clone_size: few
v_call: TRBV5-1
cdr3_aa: ASSLKETGVYGYP

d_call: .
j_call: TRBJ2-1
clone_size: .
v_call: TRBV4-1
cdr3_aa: ASSQEESFYNEQF

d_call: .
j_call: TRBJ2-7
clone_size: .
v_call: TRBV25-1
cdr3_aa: ASSPQQAAYEQY